Each of the 17 T cell receptor beta chains below was sequenced from the same sample in a study of cytomegalovirus exposure and HLA in healthy donors. It was with 60 Vbeta and 13 Jbeta primers that the PCR ran. Only in-frame clones appear in the TCRdb table, and some are missing; sequencing was by immunoSEQ multiplex PCR. In the table there are 130,000 to 150,000 clones, about 78% of which are singletons. The source material was PBMCs. The receptors were sampled from a male donor in good health and CMV-seronegative.

The chain combines TRBV29-1 with TRBJ2-7; weak D call: TRBD1 (7 bases). V was shortened by 4 bases and J by 1 base, with 14 bases between the two germline ends. This CDR3 is built from 14 residues. Germline assignment: CDR1 SQVTM and CDR2 ANQGSEA. CDR3 DNA: TGCAGCGTTGGGGGGGACAGCGCATCCTACGAGCAGTACTTC. Translation: CSVGGDSASYEQYF.

This clone was seen a few times. The chain joins TRBV29-1 to TRBJ1-2; D may be TRBD1 (5 bases). Germline V gene sequence: CDR1 SQVTM, CDR2 ANQGSEA. The CDR3 has 14 amino acids. The CDR3, as DNA: TGCACCCAAGCGACAGTCCGGGCTAACTATGGCTACACCTTC. Translating gives CTQATVRANYGYTF.

This clone was detected a few times. The chain combines TRBV7-6 with TRBJ1-2; D possibly corresponds to TRBD1 (6 bases). Trimming took off 4 bases at V and 1 base at J, with 13 bases between the two ends. This CDR3 is built from 15 residues. Germline V gene data show CDR1 as SGHVS and CDR2 as FNYEAQ. The CDR3 nucleotides read TGTGCCAGCAGCTATGGGGGGGCGCATAACTATGGCTACACCTTC. It codes for CASSYGGAHNYGYTF.

In its sample, this clone was seen once. The chain employs TRBV6-1 and TRBJ2-5; 7 nucleotides line up with TRBD2. V gave up 4 bases and J gave up 5 bases; unmatched junction bases: 7. This CDR3 is built from 14 residues. Germline V gene lookup returns CDR1 MNHNS and CDR2 SASEGT. CDR3 nucleotides: TGTGCCAGCAGTGGACGGACTAGTCCTGAGACCCAGTACTTC. Its protein product is CASSGRTSPETQYF.

The rearrangement uses TRBV9 and TRBJ2-3; 12 bases agree with TRBD2. This CDR3 has 15 amino acids. J gave up 2 bases and V 4 bases, and 2 bases lay outside the gene matches. Germline V CDR1 and CDR2: SGDLS, YYNGEE. The CDR3 region has the DNA TGTGCCAGCAGCCTAGCGGGGGGGCCCACAGATACGCAGTATTTT. This encodes CASSLAGGPTDTQYF.

The chain carries TRBV9 and TRBJ1-2; 11 nucleotides match TRBD1. With V trimmed by 3 bases and J by 7 bases, 5 bases remained unmatched. Germline V lookup: CDR1 SGDLS, CDR2 YYNGEE. The CDR3 extends over 14 amino acids. The CDR3 loop is CASSEGQGAGGYTF. DNA of the CDR3: TGTGCCAGCAGCGAAGGACAGGGGGCTGGTGGCTACACCTTC.

The chain joins TRBV18 to TRBJ2-3; no clear D. V lost 3 bases to trimming and J lost 4 bases, with 8 bases between them. CDR3 length: 13 amino acids. CDR1 is KGHSH, CDR2 LQKENI, per germline. CDR3 sequence reads: CASSPNSADTQYF. Written as DNA, the CDR3 is TGTGCCAGCTCACCCAATAGTGCAGATACGCAGTATTTT. The variable domain in full, completed from reference TRBV18 and TRBJ2-3, reads NAGVMQNPRHLVRRRGQEARLRCSPMKGHSHVYWYRQLPEEGLKFMVYLQKENIIDESGMPKERFSAEFPKEGPSILRIQQVVRGDSAAYFCASSPNSADTQYFGPGTRLTVL.

This chain connects TRBV7-2 to TRBJ2-5; 12 bases are a match to TRBD2. This CDR3 has 17 residues. After removal of 3 bases from V and 2 bases from J, the junction contained 7 bases not matched to a gene. Germline CDR1 and CDR2: SGHTA and FQGNSA. CDR3: CASSFRGLAGGQETQYF. The CDR3 DNA reads as TGTGCCAGCAGCTTCCGGGGGCTAGCGGGGGGGCAAGAGACCCAGTACTTC.

This rearrangement joins TRBV12-5 to TRBJ1-5, with a possible D match to TRBD1 (5 bases). Germline loops: CDR1 LGHNT, CDR2 FRNRAP. Trimming shortened V by 2 bases and J by 1 base, and 15 bases separated the two germline ends. The CDR3 runs to 17 residues. This chain's CDR3 is CASGLSQTAGSNQPQHF. CDR3 sequence (DNA): TGTGCTAGTGGTTTGTCCCAAACGGCAGGGAGCAATCAGCCCCAGCATTTT.

The V gene is TRBV14, the J gene TRBJ2-5; D is unresolved. The better agreement between TRBJ2-7 and the DNA end casts doubt on the J call. Germline CDR1 SGHDN, CDR2 FVKESK. The CDR3 totals 15 residues. The CDR3 sequence: CASSHPTTKAYEQYF. CDR3 nucleotides: TGTGCCAGCAGCCACCCCACTACTAAAGCCTACGAGCAGTACTTC.

CDR3 in amino acids: CAWSRTGDSGNTIYF. The CDR3 coding sequence is TGTGCCTGGAGTCGGACAGGGGACTCTGGAAACACCATATATTTT. The rearrangement joins TRBV30 to TRBJ1-3; 9 bases are a match to TRBD1. The germline CDR1 and CDR2 sequences are GTSNPN and SVGIG (reference sequence). This CDR3 region has 15 residues. V was clipped by 2 bases and J by 0 bases; unmatched bases: 2.

This chain joins TRBV18 and TRBJ1-6; D might be TRBD1 (5 bases). Germline CDR1 KGHSH, CDR2 LQKENI. The CDR3 loop spans 17 amino acids. V was cut by 2 bases and J by 0 bases, with 11 bases left in between. CDR3 protein: CASSPFGASSYNSPLHF. DNA of the CDR3: TGTGCCAGCTCACCATTTGGGGCCTCCTCCTATAATTCACCCCTCCACTTT.

J is TRBJ2-5 and V is TRBV9; TRBD2 is a possible D gene (5 bases). The CDR3 totals 15 residues. CDR1 and CDR2 (germline): SGDLS, YYNGEE. Deletions cut 2 bases from V and 1 base from J, with 12 bases between. CDR3 amino acids: CASSVGLGAQETQYF. For the CDR3, the DNA is TGTGCCAGCAGCGTCGGGTTGGGAGCCCAAGAGACCCAGTACTTC.

The chain has TRBV4-1 and TRBJ1-5; D is unclear. Per germline, CDR1 MGHRA and CDR2 YSYEKL. This CDR3 has 13 residues. V lost 1 base to trimming and J lost 6 bases, with 7 bases between them. CDR3 nucleotide sequence: TGCGCCAGCAGCCAAGCCCTCTTTCAGCCCCAGCATTTT. As protein: CASSQALFQPQHF.

This clone has only a few counts. The V and J genes are TRBV6-5 and TRBJ2-1; a weak D match, TRBD2 (5 bases). The germline V and J ends were trimmed by 6 bases and 3 bases, with 12 bases remaining between them. The germline V gene encodes CDR1 MNHEY and CDR2 SVGAGI. The CDR3 is 14 residues long. The CDR3 spells CASSSWTGYNEQFF. CDR3 DNA sequence: TGTGCCAGCAGCTCTTGGACTGGCTACAATGAGCAGTTCTTC.

The chain recombines TRBV6-5 with TRBJ2-7; TRBD2 aligns across 7 bases. This CDR3 spans 14 amino acids. CDR1 and CDR2 (germline): MNHEY, SVGAGI. J gave up 2 bases and V 5 bases, and 6 bases lay outside the gene matches. The CDR3 region is CASSTLATTYEQYF. Written as DNA, the CDR3 is TGTGCCAGCAGTACACTAGCGACCACCTACGAGCAGTACTTC.

V and J are TRBV9 and TRBJ2-7, with 9 bases that match TRBD1. Germline V CDR1 and CDR2: SGDLS, YYNGEE. Trimming took 2 bases from V and 9 from J; bases not matched to a gene: 12. CDR3 length: 15 amino acids. The CDR3 bases are TGTGCCAGCAGCGTCGACATGGGACAGGGTCAATGGCAGTACTTC. Protein sequence: CASSVDMGQGQWQYF.